The present TCR beta chain was sequenced within a study of technical replicates of blood from a few donors. V lost 0 bases and J lost 0, with 13 bases in between. The CDR3 has 17 amino acids. Germline lookup yields CDR1 SGHNT and CDR2 YENEEA. The table came from immunoSEQ multiplex PCR; TCRdb's copy has only in-frame clones and leaves some out. Among around 79,000 clones listed, more than 85% were seen once. The genes are TRBV11-3 and TRBJ2-3; D gene uncertain. This clonotype was obtained from a human donor in good health. The sample consisted of T cells isolated from PBMCs. Written as DNA, the CDR3 is TGTGCCAGCAGCTTAGAACTGGGCCCCACTAGCACAGATACGCAGTATTTT. Its protein is CASSLELGPTSTDTQYF.